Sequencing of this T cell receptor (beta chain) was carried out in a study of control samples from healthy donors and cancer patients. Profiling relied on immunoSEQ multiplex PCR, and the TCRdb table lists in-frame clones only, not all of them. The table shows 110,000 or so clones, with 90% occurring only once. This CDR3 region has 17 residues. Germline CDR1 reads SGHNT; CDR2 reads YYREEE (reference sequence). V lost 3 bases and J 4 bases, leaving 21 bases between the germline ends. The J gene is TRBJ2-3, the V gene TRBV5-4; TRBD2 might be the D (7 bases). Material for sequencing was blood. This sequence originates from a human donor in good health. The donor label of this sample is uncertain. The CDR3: CASSSMENRGGADTQYF. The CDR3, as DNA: TGTGCCAGCAGCTCAATGGAAAATAGGGGGGGCGCAGATACGCAGTATTTT. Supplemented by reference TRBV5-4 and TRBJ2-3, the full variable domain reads ETGVTQSPTHLIKTRGQQVTLRCSSQSGHNTVSWYQQALGQGPQFIFQYYREEENGRGNFPPRFSGLQFPNYSSELNVNALELDDSALYLCASSSMENRGGADTQYFGPGTRLTVL.